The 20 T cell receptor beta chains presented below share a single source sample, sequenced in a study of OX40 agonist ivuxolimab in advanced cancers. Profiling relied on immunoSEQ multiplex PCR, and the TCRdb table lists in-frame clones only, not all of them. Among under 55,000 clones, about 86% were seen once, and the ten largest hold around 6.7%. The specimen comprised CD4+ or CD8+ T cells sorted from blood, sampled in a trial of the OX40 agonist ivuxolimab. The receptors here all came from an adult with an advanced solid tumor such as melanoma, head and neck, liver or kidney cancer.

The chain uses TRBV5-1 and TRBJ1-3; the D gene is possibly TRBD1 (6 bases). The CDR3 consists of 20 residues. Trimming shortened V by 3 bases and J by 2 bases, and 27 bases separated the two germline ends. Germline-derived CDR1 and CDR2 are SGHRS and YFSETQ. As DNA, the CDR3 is TGCGCCAGCAGCTATACTACAGGGACATTGGCCCTGGCTGCTGGAAACACCATATATTTT. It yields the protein CASSYTTGTLALAAGNTIYF.

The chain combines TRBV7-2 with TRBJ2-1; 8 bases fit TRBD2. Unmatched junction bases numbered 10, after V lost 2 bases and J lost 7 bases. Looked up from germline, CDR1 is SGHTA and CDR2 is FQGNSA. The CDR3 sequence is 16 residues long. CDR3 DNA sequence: TGTGCCAGCAGCTTATCTCGGCGGGGGGCCTGGAATGAGCAGTTCTTC. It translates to CASSLSRRGAWNEQFF.

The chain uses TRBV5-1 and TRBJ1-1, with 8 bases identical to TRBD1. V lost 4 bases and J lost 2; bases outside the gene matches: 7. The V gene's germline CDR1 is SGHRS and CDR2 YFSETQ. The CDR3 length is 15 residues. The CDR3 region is CASSQLGQGNTEAFF. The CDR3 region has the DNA TGCGCCAGCAGCCAACTAGGACAGGGCAACACTGAAGCTTTCTTT.

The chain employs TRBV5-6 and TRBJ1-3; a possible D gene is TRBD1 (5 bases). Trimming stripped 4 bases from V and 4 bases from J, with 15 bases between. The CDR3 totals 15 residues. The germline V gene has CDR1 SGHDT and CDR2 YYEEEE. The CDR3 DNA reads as TGTGCCAGCAGCCGGGCGTCAGGGACGGGAAACACCATATATTTT. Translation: CASSRASGTGNTIYF.

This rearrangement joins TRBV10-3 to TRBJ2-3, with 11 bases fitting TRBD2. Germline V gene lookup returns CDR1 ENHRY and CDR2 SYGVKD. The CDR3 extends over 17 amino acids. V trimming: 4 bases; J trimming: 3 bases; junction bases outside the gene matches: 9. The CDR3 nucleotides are TGTGCCATCAGTGTGGCTAGCGGGGGGCCCGGGACAGATACGCAGTATTTT. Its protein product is CAISVASGGPGTDTQYF.

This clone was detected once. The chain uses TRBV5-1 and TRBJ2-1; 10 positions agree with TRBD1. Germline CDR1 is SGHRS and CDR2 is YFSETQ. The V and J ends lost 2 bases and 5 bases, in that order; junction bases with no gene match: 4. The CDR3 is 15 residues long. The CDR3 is CASSLGTGEHNEQFF. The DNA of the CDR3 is TGCGCCAGCAGCTTAGGGACAGGGGAACACAATGAGCAGTTCTTC. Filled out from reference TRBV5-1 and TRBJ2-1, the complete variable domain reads KAGVTQTPRYLIKTRGQQVTLSCSPISGHRSVSWYQQTPGQGLQFLFEYFSETQRNKGNFPGRFSGRQFSNSRSEMNVSTLELGDSALYLCASSLGTGEHNEQFFGPGTRLTVL.

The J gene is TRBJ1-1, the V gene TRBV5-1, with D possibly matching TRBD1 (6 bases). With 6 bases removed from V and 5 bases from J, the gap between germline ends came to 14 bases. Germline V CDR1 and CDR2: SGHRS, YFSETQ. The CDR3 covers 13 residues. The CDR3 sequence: CASTRGGPTEAFF. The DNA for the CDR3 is TGCGCCAGCACCCGGGGGGGGCCTACTGAAGCTTTCTTT.

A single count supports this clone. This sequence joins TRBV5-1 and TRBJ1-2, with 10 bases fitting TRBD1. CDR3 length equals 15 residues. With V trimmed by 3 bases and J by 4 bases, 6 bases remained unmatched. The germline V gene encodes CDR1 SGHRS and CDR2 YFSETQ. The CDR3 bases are TGCGCCAGCAGCTCGACAGGGGGCGGGACCTATGGCTACACCTTC. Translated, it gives CASSSTGGGTYGYTF.

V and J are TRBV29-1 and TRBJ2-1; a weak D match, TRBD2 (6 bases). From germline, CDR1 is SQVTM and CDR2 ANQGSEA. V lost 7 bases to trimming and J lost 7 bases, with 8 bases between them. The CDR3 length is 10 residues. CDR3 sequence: CSAGLNEQFF. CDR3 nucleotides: TGCAGCGCCGGACTAAATGAGCAGTTCTTC.

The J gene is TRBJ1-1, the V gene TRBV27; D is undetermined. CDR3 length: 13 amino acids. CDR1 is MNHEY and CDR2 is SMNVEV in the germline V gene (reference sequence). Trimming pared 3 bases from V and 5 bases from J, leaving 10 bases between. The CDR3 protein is CASSLREETEAFF. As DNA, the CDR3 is TGTGCCAGCAGTTTGCGTGAGGAGACTGAAGCTTTCTTT.

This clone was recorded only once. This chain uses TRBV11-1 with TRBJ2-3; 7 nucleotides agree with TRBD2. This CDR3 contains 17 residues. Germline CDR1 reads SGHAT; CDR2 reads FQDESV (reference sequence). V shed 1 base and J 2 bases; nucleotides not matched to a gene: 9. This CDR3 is CASSLGVGSGVTDTQYF. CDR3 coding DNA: TGTGCCAGCAGCTTAGGAGTTGGAAGCGGGGTCACAGATACGCAGTATTTT. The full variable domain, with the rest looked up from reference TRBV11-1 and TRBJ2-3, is EAEVAQSPRYKITEKSQAVAFWCDPISGHATLYWYRQILGQGPELLVQFQDESVVDDSQLPKDRFSAERLKGVDSTLKIQPAELGDSAMYLCASSLGVGSGVTDTQYFGPGTRLTVL.

In DNA form, the CDR3 reads TGTGCCAGCAGCGTAATGGAGAGTGGGAAAGGCAATGAGCAGTTCTTC. It is translated as CASSVMESGKGNEQFF. This chain joins TRBV9 and TRBJ2-1; D is unclear. The ends were cut back, 1 base at V and 6 bases at J, with 17 bases in the middle. The CDR3 totals 16 residues. Germline assignment: CDR1 SGDLS and CDR2 YYNGEE.

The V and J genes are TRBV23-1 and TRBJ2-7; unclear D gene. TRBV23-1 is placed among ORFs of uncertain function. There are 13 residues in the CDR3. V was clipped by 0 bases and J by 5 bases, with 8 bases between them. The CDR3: CASSQSKRNEQYF. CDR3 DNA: TGCGCCAGCAGTCAATCGAAGAGAAACGAGCAGTACTTC.

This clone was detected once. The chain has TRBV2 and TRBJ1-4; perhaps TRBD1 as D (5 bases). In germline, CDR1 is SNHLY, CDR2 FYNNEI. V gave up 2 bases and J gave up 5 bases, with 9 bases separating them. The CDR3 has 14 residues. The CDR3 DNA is TGTGCCAGCAGTGAAATTCGGGGGAATGAAAAACTGTTTTTT. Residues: CASSEIRGNEKLFF.

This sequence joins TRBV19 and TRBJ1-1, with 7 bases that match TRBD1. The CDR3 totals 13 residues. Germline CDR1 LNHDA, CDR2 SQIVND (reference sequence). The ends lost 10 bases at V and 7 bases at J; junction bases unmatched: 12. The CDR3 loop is CATRRDSFFEAFF. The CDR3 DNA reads TGTGCCACACGCCGGGACAGCTTTTTTGAAGCTTTCTTT.

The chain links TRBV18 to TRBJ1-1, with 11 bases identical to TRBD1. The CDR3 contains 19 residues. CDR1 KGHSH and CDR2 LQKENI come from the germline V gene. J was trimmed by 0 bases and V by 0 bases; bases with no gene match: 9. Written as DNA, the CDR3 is TGTGCCAGCTCACCACCGGTAGTTCGGACAGGGGGCATGAACACTGAAGCTTTCTTT. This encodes CASSPPVVRTGGMNTEAFF.

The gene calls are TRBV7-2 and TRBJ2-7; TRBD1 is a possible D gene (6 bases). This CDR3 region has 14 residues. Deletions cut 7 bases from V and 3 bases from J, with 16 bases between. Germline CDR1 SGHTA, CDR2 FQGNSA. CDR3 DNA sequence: TGTGCCAGCACCACAGGGCAACAGGACTACGAGCAGTACTTC. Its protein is CASTTGQQDYEQYF.

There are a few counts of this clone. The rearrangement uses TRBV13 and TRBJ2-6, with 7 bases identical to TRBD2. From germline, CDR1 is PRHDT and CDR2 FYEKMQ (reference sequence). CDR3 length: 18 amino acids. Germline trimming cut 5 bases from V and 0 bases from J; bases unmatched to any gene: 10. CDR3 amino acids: CASSRGSFRSSGANVLTF. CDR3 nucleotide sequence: TGTGCCAGCAGCCGCGGGAGCTTCAGAAGCTCTGGGGCCAACGTCCTGACTTTC. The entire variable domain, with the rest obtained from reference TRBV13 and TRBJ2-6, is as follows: AAGVIQSPRHLIKEKRETATLKCYPIPRHDTVYWYQQGPGQDPQFLISFYEKMQSDKGSIPDRFSAQQFSDYHSELNMSSLELGDSALYFCASSRGSFRSSGANVLTFGAGSRLTVL.

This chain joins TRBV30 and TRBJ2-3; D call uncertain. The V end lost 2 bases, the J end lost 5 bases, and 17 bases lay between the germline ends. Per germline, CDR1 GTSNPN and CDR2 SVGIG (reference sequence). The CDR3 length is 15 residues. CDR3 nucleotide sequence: TGTGCCTGGAGTATTACTGTGGGTAATCAAGATACGCAGTATTTT. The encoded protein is CAWSITVGNQDTQYF.

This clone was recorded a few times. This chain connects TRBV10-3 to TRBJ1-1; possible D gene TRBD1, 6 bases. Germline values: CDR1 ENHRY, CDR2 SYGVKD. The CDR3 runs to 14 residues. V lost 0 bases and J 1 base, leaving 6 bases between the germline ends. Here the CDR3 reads CAISESTGNTEAFF. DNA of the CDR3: TGTGCCATCAGTGAGTCGACAGGGAACACTGAAGCTTTCTTT.